The 9 T cell receptor beta chains below all came from one sample that was sequenced in a study of Tregs in tolerant kidney transplant recipients. What these receptors recognize is not known. The protocol was immunoSEQ multiplex PCR, while the TCRdb copy is restricted to in-frame clones and leaves out a portion. This table holds approximately 17,000 clones, around 55% found once. Material for sequencing was Tregs from blood cultured with allogeneic cells. The receptors originated from a human donor in good health.

The chain combines TRBV11-1 with TRBJ2-5, with unresolved D. The V end was cut by 2 bases, the J end by 4 bases, with 5 bases between. The CDR3 has 12 residues. The germline V gene has CDR1 SGHAT and CDR2 FQDESV (reference sequence). CDR3 region: CASSLWGETQYF. Written as DNA, the CDR3 is TGTGCCAGCAGCTTATGGGGAGAGACCCAGTACTTC.

The genes are TRBV9 and TRBJ2-1; D uncertain. Trimming took off 0 bases at V and 0 bases at J, with 10 bases between the two ends. Per germline, CDR1 SGDLS and CDR2 YYNGEE. The CDR3 covers 16 residues. The CDR3 DNA sequence: TGTGCCAGCAGCGTAGTAGGCGGATCCTCCTACAATGAGCAGTTCTTC. Encoded protein: CASSVVGGSSYNEQFF.

V usage is TRBV4-1 and J usage is TRBJ1-5; D is perhaps TRBD1 (5 bases). This CDR3 is 17 amino acids long. Germline CDR1 MGHRA, CDR2 YSYEKL. Trimming removed 0 bases from V and 6 bases from J, with 18 bases in between. The CDR3 bases are TGCGCCAGCAGCCAAGATCCCAACGGGAGGGGACGTCAGCCCCAGCATTTT. It codes for CASSQDPNGRGRQPQHF.

V is TRBV7-2 and J is TRBJ1-5; D is possibly TRBD1 (5 bases). The V gene's germline CDR1 is SGHTA and CDR2 FQGNSA. This CDR3 is 13 amino acids long. Trimming took off 6 bases at V and 7 bases at J, with 13 bases between the two ends. CDR3 residues: CASSFRVGQPQHF. CDR3 sequence (DNA): TGTGCCAGCAGTTTCAGGGTAGGACAGCCCCAGCATTTT.

The chain carries TRBV7-3 and TRBJ2-3, with TRBD1 matching over 10 bases. CDR1 is SGHTA and CDR2 is FQGTGA in the germline V gene. This CDR3 region has 15 residues. J lost 3 bases, V lost 5 bases, and 5 bases had no gene match. The CDR3 sequence: CASSIRGQGTDTQYF. The CDR3 DNA reads as TGTGCCAGCAGCATCCGGGGACAGGGGACAGATACGCAGTATTTT.

This chain connects TRBV27 to TRBJ2-5; weak D call: TRBD2 (5 bases). Germline CDR1 and CDR2: MNHEY and SMNVEV (reference sequence). Trimming cost V 5 bases and J 4 bases, with 11 bases left between them. This CDR3 spans 13 amino acids. CDR3: CASSTRRGETQYF. CDR3 DNA: TGTGCCAGCAGTACCCGACGGGGAGAGACCCAGTACTTC.

This clone is a singleton in its sample. V gene TRBV14 combines with J gene TRBJ2-1, with 10 nucleotides matching TRBD2. The germline V gene encodes CDR1 SGHDN and CDR2 FVKESK. The CDR3 consists of 15 residues. Germline trimming cut 4 bases from V and 2 bases from J; bases unmatched to any gene: 2. CDR3 in amino acids: CASSLLAGAYNEQFF. For the CDR3, the DNA is TGTGCCAGCAGCCTGCTAGCGGGAGCCTACAATGAGCAGTTCTTC.

This rearrangement joins TRBV6-6 to TRBJ1-5; unclear D gene. In germline, CDR1 is MNHNY, CDR2 SVGAGI (reference sequence). V gave up 0 bases and J gave up 5 bases, with 8 bases separating them. There are 14 residues in the CDR3. The CDR3 region has the DNA TGTGCCAGCAGTTACTCGACGGGATATCAGCCCCAGCATTTT. It yields the protein CASSYSTGYQPQHF.

The CDR3 reads CASSVNSYNSPLHF. As DNA, the CDR3 is TGTGCCAGCAGTGTCAACTCCTATAATTCACCCCTCCACTTT. The chain couples TRBV25-1 to TRBJ1-6; D gene unclear. The germline CDR1 and CDR2 sequences are MGHDK and SYGVNS. CDR3 length equals 14 residues. Trimming took 4 bases from V and 0 from J, leaving 4 bases between them.